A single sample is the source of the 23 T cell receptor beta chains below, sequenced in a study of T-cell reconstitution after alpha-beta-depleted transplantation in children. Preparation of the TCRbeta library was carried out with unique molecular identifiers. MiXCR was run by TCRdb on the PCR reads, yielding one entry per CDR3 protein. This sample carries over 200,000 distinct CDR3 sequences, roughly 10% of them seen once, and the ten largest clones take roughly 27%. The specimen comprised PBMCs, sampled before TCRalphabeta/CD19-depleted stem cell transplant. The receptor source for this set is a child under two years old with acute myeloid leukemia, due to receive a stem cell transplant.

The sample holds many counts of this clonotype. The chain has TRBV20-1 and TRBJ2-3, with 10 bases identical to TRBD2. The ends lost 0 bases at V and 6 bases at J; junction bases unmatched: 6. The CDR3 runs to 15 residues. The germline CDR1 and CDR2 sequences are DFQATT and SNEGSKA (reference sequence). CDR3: CSARDILAGVDTQYF. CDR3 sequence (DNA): TGCAGTGCTAGAGATATCCTAGCGGGAGTCGATACGCAGTATTTT.

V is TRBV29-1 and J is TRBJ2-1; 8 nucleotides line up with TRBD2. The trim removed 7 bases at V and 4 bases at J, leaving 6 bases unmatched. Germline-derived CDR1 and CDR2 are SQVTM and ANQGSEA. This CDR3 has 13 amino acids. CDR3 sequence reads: CSGHGGVYNEQFF. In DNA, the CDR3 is TGCAGCGGCCACGGGGGGGTATACAATGAGCAGTTCTTC.

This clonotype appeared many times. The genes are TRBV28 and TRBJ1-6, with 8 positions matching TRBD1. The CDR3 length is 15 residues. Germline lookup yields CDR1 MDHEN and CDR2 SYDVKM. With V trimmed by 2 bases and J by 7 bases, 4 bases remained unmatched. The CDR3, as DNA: TGTGCCAGCAGTTTACCAGGACAGGGCAATTCACCCCTCCACTTT. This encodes CASSLPGQGNSPLHF.

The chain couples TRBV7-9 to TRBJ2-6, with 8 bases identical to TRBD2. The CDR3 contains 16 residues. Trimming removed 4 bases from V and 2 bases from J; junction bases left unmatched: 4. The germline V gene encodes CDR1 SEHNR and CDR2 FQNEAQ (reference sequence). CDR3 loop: CASSSGGSTGANVLTF. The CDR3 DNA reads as TGTGCCAGCAGCTCGGGGGGGTCCACTGGGGCCAACGTCCTGACTTTC.

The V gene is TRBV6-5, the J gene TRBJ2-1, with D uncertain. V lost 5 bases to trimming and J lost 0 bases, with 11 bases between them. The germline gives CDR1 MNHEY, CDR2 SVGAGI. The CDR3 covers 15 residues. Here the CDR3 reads CASSNVKVSYNEQFF. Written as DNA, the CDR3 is TGTGCCAGCAGTAACGTAAAAGTCTCCTACAATGAGCAGTTCTTC.

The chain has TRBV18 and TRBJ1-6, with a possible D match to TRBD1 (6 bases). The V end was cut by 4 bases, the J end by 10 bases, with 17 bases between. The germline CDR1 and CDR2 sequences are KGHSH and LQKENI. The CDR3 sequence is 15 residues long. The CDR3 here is CASSRGQGSGSPLHF. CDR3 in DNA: TGTGCCAGCTCACGGGGACAAGGCAGTGGGTCACCCCTCCACTTT.

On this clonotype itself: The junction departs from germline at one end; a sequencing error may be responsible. DNA for the CDR3: TGTGCCAGAAGTTTGGGGGGATATGGCTACACCTTC. Protein product: CARSLGGYGYTF. This chain links TRBV28 with TRBJ1-2; possible D gene TRBD1, 5 bases. Germline CDR1 is MDHEN and CDR2 is SYDVKM. The CDR3 runs 12 residues.

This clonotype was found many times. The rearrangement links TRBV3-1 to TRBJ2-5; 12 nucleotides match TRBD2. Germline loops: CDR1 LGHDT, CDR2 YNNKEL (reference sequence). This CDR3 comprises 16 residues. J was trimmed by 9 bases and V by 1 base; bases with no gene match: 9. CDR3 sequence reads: CASSQGASGRGRAQYF. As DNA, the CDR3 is TGTGCCAGCAGCCAAGGGGCTAGCGGGAGGGGTAGGGCCCAGTACTTC.

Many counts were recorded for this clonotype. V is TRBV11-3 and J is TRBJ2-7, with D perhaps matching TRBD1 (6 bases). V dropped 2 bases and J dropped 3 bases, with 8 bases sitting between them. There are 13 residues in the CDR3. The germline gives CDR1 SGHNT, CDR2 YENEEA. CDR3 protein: CASSLRDNYEQYF. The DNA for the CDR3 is TGTGCCAGCAGCTTAAGGGACAACTACGAGCAGTACTTC.

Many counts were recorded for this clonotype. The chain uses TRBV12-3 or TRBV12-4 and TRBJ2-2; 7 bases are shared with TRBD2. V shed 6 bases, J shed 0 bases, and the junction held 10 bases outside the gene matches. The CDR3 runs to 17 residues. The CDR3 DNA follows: TGTGCCAGCAGCATACCCTCAGCGGGGCCGAACACCGGGGAGCTGTTTTTT. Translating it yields CASSIPSAGPNTGELFF.

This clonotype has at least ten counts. CDR3 nucleotide sequence: TGTGCCAGCACCTCCCCCCTTGCCGGGGGCCGTCGCTACGAGCAGTACTTC. Translating it yields CASTSPLAGGRRYEQYF. The chain uses TRBV6-2 or TRBV6-3 and TRBJ2-7; D may be TRBD1 or TRBD2 (6 bases each). This CDR3 comprises 17 residues. Trimming cost V 7 bases and J 3 bases, with 25 bases left between them. The germline CDR1 and CDR2 sequences are MNHEY and SVGEGT.

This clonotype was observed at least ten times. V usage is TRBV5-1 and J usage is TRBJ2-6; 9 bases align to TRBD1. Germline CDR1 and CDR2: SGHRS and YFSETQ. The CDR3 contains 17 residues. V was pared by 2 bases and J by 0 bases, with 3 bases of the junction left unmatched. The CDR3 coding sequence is TGCGCCAGCAGCTTCGGACAGGGGATCTCTGGGGCCAACGTCCTGACTTTC. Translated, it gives CASSFGQGISGANVLTF.

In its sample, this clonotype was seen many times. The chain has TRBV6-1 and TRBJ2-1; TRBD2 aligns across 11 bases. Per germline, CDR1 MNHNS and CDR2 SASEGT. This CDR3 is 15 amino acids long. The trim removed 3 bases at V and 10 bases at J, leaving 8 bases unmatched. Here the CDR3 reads CASSEPGLAAREQFF. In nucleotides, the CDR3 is TGTGCCAGCAGTGAGCCGGGACTAGCGGCAAGGGAGCAGTTCTTC.

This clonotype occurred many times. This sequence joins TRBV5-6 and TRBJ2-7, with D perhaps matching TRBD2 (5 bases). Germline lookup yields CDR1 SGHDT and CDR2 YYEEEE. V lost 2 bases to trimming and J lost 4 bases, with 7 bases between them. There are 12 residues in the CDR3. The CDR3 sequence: CASSLSGYEQYF. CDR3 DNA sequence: TGTGCCAGCAGCTTAAGCGGATACGAGCAGTACTTC.

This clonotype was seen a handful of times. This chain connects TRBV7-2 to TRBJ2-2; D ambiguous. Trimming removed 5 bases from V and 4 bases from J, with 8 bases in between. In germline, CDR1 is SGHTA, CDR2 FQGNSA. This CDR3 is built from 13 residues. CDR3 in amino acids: CASSAPATGELFF. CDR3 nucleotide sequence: TGTGCCAGCAGCGCCCCGGCCACCGGGGAGCTGTTTTTT.

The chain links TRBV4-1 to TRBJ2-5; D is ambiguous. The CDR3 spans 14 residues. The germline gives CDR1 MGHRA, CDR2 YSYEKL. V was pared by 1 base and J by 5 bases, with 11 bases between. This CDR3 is CASSQVGSIETQYF. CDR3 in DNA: TGCGCCAGCAGCCAAGTCGGCAGTATCGAGACCCAGTACTTC.

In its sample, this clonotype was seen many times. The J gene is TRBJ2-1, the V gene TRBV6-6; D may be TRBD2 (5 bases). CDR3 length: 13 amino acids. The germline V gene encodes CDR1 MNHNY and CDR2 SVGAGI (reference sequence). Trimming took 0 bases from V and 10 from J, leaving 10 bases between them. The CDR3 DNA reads TGTGCCAGCAGTTACTCGGCCCGAGGGGAGCAGTTCTTC. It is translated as CASSYSARGEQFF.

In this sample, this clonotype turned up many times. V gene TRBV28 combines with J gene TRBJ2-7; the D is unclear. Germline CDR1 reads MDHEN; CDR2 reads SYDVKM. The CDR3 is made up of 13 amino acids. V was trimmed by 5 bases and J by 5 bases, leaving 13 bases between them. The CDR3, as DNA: TGTGCCAGCAGTCCCCCGCAGGTCCACGAGCAGTACTTC. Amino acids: CASSPPQVHEQYF.

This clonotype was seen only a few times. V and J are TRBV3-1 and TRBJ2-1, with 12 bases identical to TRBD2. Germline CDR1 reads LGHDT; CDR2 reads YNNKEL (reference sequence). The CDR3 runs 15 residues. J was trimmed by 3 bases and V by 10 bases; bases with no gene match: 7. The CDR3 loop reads CATCPGLAGYNEQFF. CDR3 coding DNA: TGTGCCACCTGCCCGGGACTAGCGGGCTACAATGAGCAGTTCTTC.

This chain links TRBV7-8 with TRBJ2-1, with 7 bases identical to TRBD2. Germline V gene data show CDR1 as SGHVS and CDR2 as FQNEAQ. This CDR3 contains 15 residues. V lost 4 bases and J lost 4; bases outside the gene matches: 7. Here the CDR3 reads CASSSTTSRYNEQFF. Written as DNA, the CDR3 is TGTGCCAGCAGCTCCACGACTAGCCGGTACAATGAGCAGTTCTTC.

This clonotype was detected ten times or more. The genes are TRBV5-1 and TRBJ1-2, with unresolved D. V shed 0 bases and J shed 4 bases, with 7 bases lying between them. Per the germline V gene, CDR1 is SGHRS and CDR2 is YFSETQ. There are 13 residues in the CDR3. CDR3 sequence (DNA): TGCGCCAGCAGCTTGGGACAAGTCTATGGCTACACCTTC. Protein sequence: CASSLGQVYGYTF.

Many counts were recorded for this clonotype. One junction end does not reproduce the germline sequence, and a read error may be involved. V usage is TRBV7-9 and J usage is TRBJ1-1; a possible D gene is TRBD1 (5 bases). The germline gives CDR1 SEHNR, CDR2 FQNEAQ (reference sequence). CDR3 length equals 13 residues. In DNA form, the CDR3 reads TGTGCCAGCAGCTTTCCAGGGAACCCTGAAGCTTTCTTT. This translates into CASSFPGNPEAFF.

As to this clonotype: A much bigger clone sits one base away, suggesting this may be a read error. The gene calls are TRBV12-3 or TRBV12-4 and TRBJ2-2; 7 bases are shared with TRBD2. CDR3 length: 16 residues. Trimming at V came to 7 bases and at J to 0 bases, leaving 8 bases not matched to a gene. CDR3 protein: CASTLGGTANTGELFF. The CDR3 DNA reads TGTGCCAGCACCCTGGGGGGGACCGCGAACACCGGGGAGCTGTTTTTT.